This TCR beta chain appears in the sequencing data of a study of cytomegalovirus exposure and HLA in healthy donors. Study results and limitations: In an earlier analysis, in some 600 donors, most V segments appeared productive either ~90% or ~30% of the time.

Each donor was nominally healthy when sampled (though unrecorded immune exposures were likely). Comments on this clone: The antigen remains unidentified. Other DNA sequences in this sample translate to the same CDR3.

With 60 Vbeta and 13 Jbeta primers, the PCR was carried out. Sequenced by immunoSEQ multiplex PCR; TCRdb stores in-frame clones only, minus some. The top ten hold approximately 0.74% of the sample, which has about 190,000 clones, around 83% seen once. V was pared by 3 bases and J by 5 bases, with 14 bases between. From germline, CDR1 is LNHNV and CDR2 YYDKDF (reference sequence). This CDR3 region has 14 residues. The TCR sequence derives from a young woman in good health and CMV-seronegative. V gene TRBV15 combines with J gene TRBJ2-7, with D possibly being TRBD1 (6 bases). The specimen was PBMCs. The CDR3 is CATSSGQPLDEQYF. The CDR3 bases are TGTGCCACCAGCAGTGGACAGCCCCTCGACGAGCAGTACTTC.